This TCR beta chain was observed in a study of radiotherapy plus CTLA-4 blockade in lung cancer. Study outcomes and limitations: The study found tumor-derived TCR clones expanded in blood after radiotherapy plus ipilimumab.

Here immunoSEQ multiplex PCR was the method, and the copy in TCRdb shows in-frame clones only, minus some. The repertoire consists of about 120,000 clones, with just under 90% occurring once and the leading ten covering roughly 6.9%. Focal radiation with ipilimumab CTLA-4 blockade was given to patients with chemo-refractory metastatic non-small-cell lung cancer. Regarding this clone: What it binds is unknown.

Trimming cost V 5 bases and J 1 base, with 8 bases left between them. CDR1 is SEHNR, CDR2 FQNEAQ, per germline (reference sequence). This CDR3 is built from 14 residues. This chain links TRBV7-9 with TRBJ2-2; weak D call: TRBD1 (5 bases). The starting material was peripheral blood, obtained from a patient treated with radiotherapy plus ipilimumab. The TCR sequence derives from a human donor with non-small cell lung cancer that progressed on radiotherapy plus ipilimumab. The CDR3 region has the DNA TGTGCCAGCAGCCGTGGACAGAACACCGGGGAGCTGTTTTTT. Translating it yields CASSRGQNTGELFF.